Detailed here is one T cell receptor (beta chain). The ends were cut back, 0 bases at V and 0 bases at J, with 15 bases in the middle. Per the germline V gene, CDR1 is ENHRY and CDR2 is SYGVKD. The CDR3 contains 19 residues. This record belongs to a study of OX40 agonist ivuxolimab in advanced cancers. TCRdb's table, derived via immunoSEQ multiplex PCR, lists solely in-frame clones and lacks some. The profile shows about 77,000 clones, 85% to 90% of them singletons. Sequenced material: CD4+ or CD8+ T cells sorted from blood, taken in a trial of the OX40 agonist ivuxolimab. The sequence was obtained from an adult with an advanced solid tumor such as melanoma, head and neck, liver or kidney cancer. V usage is TRBV10-3 and J usage is TRBJ2-6, with D possibly matching TRBD2 (6 bases). CDR3 bases: TGTGCCATCAGTGAGTCGGAGGGCAGACCTACCTCTGGGGCCAACGTCCTGACTTTC. Amino acid sequence: CAISESEGRPTSGANVLTF.